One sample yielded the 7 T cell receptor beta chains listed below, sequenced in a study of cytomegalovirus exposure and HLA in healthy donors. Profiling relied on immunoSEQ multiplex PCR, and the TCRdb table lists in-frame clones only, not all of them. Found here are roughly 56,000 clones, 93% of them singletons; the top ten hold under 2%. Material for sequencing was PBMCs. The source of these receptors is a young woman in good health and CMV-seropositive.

This CDR3 reads CASSFTTGDEQYF. The CDR3 DNA reads TGTGCCAGCAGCTTCACCACAGGGGACGAGCAGTACTTC. This rearrangement joins TRBV11-2 to TRBJ2-7, with 7 nucleotides matching TRBD1. The CDR3 runs to 13 residues. Germline V gene sequence: CDR1 SGHAT, CDR2 FQNNGV. The V and J ends lost 3 bases and 5 bases, in that order; junction bases with no gene match: 4.

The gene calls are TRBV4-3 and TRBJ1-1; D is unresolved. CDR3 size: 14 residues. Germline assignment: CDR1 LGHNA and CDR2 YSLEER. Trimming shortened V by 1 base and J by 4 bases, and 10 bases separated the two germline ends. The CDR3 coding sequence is TGCGCCAGCAGCCAAGGGTTTGAGGGCACTGAAGCTTTCTTT. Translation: CASSQGFEGTEAFF.

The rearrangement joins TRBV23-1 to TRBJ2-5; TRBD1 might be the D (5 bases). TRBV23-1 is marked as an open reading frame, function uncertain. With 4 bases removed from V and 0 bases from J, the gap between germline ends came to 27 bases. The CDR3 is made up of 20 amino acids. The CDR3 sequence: CASSRERGSIGHLYQETQYF. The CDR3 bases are TGCGCCAGCAGTCGCGAGAGAGGTAGTATTGGACACCTGTACCAAGAGACCCAGTACTTC.

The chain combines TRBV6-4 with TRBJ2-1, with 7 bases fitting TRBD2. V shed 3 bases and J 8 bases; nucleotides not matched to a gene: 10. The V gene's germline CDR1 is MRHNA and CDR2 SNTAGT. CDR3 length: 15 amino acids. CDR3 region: CASSERLANRDEQFF. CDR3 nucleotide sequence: TGTGCCAGCAGTGAGAGACTAGCCAATCGGGATGAGCAGTTCTTC.

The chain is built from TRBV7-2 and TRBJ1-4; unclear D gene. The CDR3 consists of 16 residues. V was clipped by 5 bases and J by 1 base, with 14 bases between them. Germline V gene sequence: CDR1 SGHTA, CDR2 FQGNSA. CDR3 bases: TGTGCCAGCAGCCGAGGAGGACTTGGAACTAATGAAAAACTGTTTTTT. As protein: CASSRGGLGTNEKLFF. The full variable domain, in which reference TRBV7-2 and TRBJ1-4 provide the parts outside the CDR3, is GAGVSQSPSNKVTEKGKDVELRCDPISGHTALYWYRQSLGQGLEFLIYFQGNSAPDKSGLPSDRFSAERTGGSVSTLTIQRTQQEDSAVYLCASSRGGLGTNEKLFFGSGTQLSVL.

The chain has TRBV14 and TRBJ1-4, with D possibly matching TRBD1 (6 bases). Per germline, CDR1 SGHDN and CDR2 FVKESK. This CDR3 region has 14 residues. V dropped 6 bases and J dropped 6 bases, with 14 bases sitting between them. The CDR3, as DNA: TGTGCCAGCAGAAGGGGGGGATTGCATGAAAAACTGTTTTTT. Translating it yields CASRRGGLHEKLFF.

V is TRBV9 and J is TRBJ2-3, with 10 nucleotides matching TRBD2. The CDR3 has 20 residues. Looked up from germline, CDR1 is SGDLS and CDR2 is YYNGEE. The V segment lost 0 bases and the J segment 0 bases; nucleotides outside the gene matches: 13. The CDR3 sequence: CASSVDSSGGNIKSTDTQYF. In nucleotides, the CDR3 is TGTGCCAGCAGCGTAGATAGTAGCGGGGGGAATATCAAGAGCACAGATACGCAGTATTTT.